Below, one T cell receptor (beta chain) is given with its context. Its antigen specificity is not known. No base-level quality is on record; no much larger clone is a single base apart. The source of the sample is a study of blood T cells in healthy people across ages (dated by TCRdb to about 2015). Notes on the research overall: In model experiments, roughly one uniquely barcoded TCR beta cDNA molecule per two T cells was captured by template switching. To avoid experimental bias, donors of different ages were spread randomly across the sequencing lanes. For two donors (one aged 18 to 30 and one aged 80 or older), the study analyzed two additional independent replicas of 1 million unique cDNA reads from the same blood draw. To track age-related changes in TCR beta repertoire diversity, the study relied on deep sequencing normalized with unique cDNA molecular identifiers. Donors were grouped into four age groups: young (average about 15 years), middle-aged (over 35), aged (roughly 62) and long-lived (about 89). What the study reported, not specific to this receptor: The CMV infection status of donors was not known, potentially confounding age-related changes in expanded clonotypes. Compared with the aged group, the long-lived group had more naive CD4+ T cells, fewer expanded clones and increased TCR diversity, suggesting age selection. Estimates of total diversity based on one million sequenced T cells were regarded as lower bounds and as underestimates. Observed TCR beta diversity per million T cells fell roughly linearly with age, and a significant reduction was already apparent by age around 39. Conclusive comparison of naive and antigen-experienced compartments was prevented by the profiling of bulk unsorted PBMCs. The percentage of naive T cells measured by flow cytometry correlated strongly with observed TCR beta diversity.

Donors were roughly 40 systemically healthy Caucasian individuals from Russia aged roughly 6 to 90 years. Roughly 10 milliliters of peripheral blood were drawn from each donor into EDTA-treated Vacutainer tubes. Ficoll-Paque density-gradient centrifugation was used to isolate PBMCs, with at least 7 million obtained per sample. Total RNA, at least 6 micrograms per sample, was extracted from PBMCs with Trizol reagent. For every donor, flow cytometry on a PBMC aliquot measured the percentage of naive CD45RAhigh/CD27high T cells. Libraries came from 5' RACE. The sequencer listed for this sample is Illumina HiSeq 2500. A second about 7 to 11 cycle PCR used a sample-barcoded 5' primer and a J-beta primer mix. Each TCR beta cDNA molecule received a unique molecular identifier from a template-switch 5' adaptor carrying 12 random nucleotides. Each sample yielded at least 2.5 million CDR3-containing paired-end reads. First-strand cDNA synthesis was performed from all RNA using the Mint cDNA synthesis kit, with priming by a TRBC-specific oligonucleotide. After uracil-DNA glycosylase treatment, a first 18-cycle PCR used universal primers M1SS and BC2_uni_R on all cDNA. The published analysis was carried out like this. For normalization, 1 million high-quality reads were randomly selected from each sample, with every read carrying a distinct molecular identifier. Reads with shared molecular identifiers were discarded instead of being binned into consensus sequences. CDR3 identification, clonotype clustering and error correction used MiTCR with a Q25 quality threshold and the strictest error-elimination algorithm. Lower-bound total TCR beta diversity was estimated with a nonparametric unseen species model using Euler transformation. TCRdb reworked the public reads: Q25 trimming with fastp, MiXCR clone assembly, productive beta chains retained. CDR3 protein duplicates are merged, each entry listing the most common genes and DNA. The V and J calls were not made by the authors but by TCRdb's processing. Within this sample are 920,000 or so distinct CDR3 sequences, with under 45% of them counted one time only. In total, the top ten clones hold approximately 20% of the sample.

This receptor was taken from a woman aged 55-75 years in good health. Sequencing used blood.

The CDR3 sequence is CASSPRQLEETQYF. The bases are TGTGCCAGCTCACCACGACAGTTAGAAGAGACCCAGTACTTC. The chain couples TRBV18 to TRBJ2-5; the D region possibly corresponds to TRBD1 (5 bases align). Trimming at the junction amounts to 1 base on V and 3 bases on J, and the germline ends lie 9 bases apart. Based on the germline V gene, the CDR1 and CDR2 sequences are KGHSH and LQKENI. The CDR3 runs 14 amino acids, cysteine and phenylalanine included. Just CDR3 DNA is preserved here, 42 bases in frame from base 1.